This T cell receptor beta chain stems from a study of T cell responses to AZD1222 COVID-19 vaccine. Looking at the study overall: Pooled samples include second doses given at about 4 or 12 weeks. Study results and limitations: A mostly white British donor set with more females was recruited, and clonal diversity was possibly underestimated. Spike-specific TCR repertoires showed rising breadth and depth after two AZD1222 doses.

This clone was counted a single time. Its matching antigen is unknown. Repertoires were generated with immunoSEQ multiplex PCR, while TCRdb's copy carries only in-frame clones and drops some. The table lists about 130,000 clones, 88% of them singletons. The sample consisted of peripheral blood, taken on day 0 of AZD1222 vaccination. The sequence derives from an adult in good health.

The CDR3 is CASSIGGGLSHSGANVLTF. The CDR3 coding sequence is TGTGCCAGTAGTATAGGCGGGGGACTTTCCCACTCTGGGGCCAACGTCCTGACTTTC. The chain carries TRBV19 and TRBJ2-6, with 7 bases lining up with TRBD2. V was clipped by 1 base and J by 0 bases; unmatched bases: 9. Germline V CDR1 and CDR2: LNHDA, SQIVND (reference sequence). The CDR3 is 19 residues long.